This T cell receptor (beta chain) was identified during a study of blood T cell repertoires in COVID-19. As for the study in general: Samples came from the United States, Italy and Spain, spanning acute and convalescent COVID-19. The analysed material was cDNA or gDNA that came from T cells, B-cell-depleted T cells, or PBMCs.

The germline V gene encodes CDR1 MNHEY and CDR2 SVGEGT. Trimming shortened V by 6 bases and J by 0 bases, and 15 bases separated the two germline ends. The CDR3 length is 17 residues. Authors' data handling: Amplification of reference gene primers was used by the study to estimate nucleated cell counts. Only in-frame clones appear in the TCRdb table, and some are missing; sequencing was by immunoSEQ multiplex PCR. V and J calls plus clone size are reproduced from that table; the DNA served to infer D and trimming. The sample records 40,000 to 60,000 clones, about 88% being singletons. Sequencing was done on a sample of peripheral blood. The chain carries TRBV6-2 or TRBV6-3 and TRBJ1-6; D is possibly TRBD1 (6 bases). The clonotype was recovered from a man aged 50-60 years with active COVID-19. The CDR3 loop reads CASSPRTASSYNSPLHF. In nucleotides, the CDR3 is TGTGCCAGCAGCCCCCGGACAGCAAGCTCCTATAATTCACCCCTCCACTTT.